A selection of T cell receptor beta chains follows, all from one sample in a study of T cells after yellow fever vaccination. TCRdb redid the calling of the 5' RACE reads with MiXCR, one entry per CDR3 protein. Found here are 65,000 to 90,000 distinct CDR3 sequences, 10% to 15% of them singletons; the top ten hold around 24%. Source: CD8+ T cells not binding an NS4B(214-222) dextramer, sorted from PBMCs, taken less than 25 days after the first yellow fever vaccination. The receptors derive from a man aged 18-30 years who received the YFV17D yellow fever vaccine. Both conserved end residues are part of each CDR3. The D gene is left open where the match is weak. Not every row has a clone size; where given, it reads once, few, many or a size class.

v_call	clone_size	d_call	j_call	cdr3_nt	cdr3_aa
TRBV6-5	few	TRBD2	TRBJ2-2	TGTGCCAGCAGTTACCTAGCGGGGGGTGCCGGGGAGCTGTTTTTT	CASSYLAGGAGELFF
TRBV6-6	-	-	TRBJ1-6	TGTGCCAGCAGTTACGGTTATAATTCACCCCTCCACTTT	CASSYGYNSPLHF
TRBV4-1	-	TRBD1	TRBJ2-5	TGCGCCAGCAGCCAAGGAATACAGGGGTGGAGAGAGACCCAGTACTTC	CASSQGIQGWRETQYF
TRBV2	-	-	TRBJ2-3	TGTGCCAGCAGTGTATGGGGAAGAGCTAGCACAGATACGCAGTATTTT	CASSVWGRASTDTQYF
TRBV6-2/TRBV6-3	-	-	TRBJ1-2	TGTGCCGCACAATCCGTTCAGGGGACTAACTATGGCTACACCTTC	CAAQSVQGTNYGYTF
TRBV14	few	-	TRBJ2-3	TGTGCCAGCAGCCCGCTCGCCGACTCTAGCACAGATACGCAGTATTTT	CASSPLADSSTDTQYF
TRBV9	-	-	TRBJ1-5	TGTGCCAGCAGCGTAGCCGGGAATCAGCCCCAGCATTTT	CASSVAGNQPQHF
TRBV29-1	few	TRBD1	TRBJ1-4	TGCAGCGTAAACAGGGGGGGTAATGAAAAACTGTTTTTT	CSVNRGGNEKLFF
TRBV2	few	TRBD1	TRBJ2-1	TGTGCCAGCAGTGAAGAACAGGGGGTTTGGTCCTACAATGAGCAGTTCTTC	CASSEEQGVWSYNEQFF
TRBV6-5	-	-	TRBJ2-5	TGTGCCAGCAGTTACAGGGTTCCACAAGAGACCCAGTACTTC	CASSYRVPQETQYF
TRBV5-6	few	-	TRBJ1-1	TGTGCCAGCAGCTTTGGGGCCAGGGCAGCTTTCTTT	CASSFGARAAFF
TRBV4-1	few	-	TRBJ2-2	TGCGCCAGCAGCTCGGCAGGCGTCACCGGGGAGCTGTTTTTT	CASSSAGVTGELFF
TRBV4-1	-	TRBD2	TRBJ2-3	TGCGCCAGCAGCCAAGTCAGAAGCGGGGGGCCACAACATACGCAGTATTTT	CASSQVRSGGPQHTQYF
TRBV7-8	-	TRBD1	TRBJ2-7	TGTGCCAGCAGCTTTGTAATCGTGGGACAGTCTTCCTACGAGCAGTACTTC	CASSFVIVGQSSYEQYF
TRBV29-1	few	-	TRBJ1-4	TGCAGCGTTGAGGGGACCGCCGATGAAAAACTGTTTTTT	CSVEGTADEKLFF
TRBV27	-	-	TRBJ2-6	TGTGCCAGCAGTAGCTACTCTGGGGCCAACGTCCTGACTTTC	CASSSYSGANVLTF
TRBV7-9	few	TRBD1	TRBJ2-3	TGTGCCAGCAGTTATATGGACAGGGCGGTGGATACGCAGTATTTT	CASSYMDRAVDTQYF
TRBV6-5	-	-	TRBJ2-1	TGTGCCAGCAGTTACGGCCCGCCGGACCTAGGGAATGAGCAGTTCTTC	CASSYGPPDLGNEQFF
TRBV3-1	-	TRBD2	TRBJ2-1	TGTGCCACTCTAGCGGGGAACTACAATGAGCAGTTCTTC	CATLAGNYNEQFF
TRBV12-3/TRBV12-4	-	-	TRBJ2-3	TGTGCCAGCAGTGCGAGAGGACACCCATTTAGCACAGATACGCAGTATTTT	CASSARGHPFSTDTQYF
TRBV27	few	-	TRBJ2-2	TGTGCCAGCAGTCAGGGCAGGGATTTCACCGGGGAGCTGTTTTTT	CASSQGRDFTGELFF
TRBV7-9	few	-	TRBJ1-1	TGTGCCAGCAGCTTAGAGGGGGGCGACACTGAAGCTTTCTTT	CASSLEGGDTEAFF
TRBV6-2/TRBV6-3	few	-	TRBJ2-1	TGTGCCAGCAGAAAGATCGGGAGCTCCTACAATGAGCAGTTCTTC	CASRKIGSSYNEQFF
TRBV9	-	-	TRBJ2-4	TGTGCCAGTAGCCCCCCATACAGAAACATTCAGTACTTC	CASSPPYRNIQYF
TRBV15	many	-	TRBJ2-1	TGTGCCACCAGCGGGGACTCGTCCTACAATGAGCAGTTCTTC	CATSGDSSYNEQFF
TRBV7-9	-	TRBD1	TRBJ1-2	TGTGCCAGCAGCTCCACCCGGACAGGGGGACGGTTCTATGGCTACACCTTC	CASSSTRTGGRFYGYTF
TRBV7-2	-	-	TRBJ1-2	TGTGCCAGCAGCGAACCTGGATCGATAGGCTACACCTTC	CASSEPGSIGYTF
TRBV5-1	-	-	TRBJ2-3	TGCGCCAGCAGCCCTAGCTCCTTTGTAATAGATACGCAGTATTTT	CASSPSSFVIDTQYF
TRBV4-1	many	-	TRBJ2-2	TGCGCCAGCAGCCAAGAGTACACCGGGGAGCTGTTTTTT	CASSQEYTGELFF
TRBV11-2	few	-	TRBJ2-3	TGTGCCAGCAGCTTCTCGACAGTTCCAGATACGCAGTATTTT	CASSFSTVPDTQYF
TRBV18	-	-	TRBJ2-1	TGTGCCAGCTCACCACCTGCAGGTATTAGATACAATGAGCAGTTCTTC	CASSPPAGIRYNEQFF
TRBV7-2	few	-	TRBJ2-1	TGTGCCAGCAGCCCCGAGAAGGGGTTCAATGAGCAGTTCTTC	CASSPEKGFNEQFF
TRBV4-1	few	TRBD2	TRBJ2-1	TGCGCCAGCAGCCCCCAGCGGGGGAGTGGCGATGAGCAGTTCTTC	CASSPQRGSGDEQFF
TRBV2	-	-	TRBJ2-3	TGTGCCGTGACGCCGGGCGGTAGCACAGATACGCAGTATTTT	CAVTPGGSTDTQYF
TRBV6-2/TRBV6-3	many	-	TRBJ2-6	TGTGCCAGCAGTTTCCGGGGCTCAGGGGCCAACGTCCTGACTTTC	CASSFRGSGANVLTF
TRBV5-1	few	TRBD1	TRBJ2-7	TGCGCCAGCAGCCCTAAGGACAGGGACTCCTACGAGCAGTACTTC	CASSPKDRDSYEQYF
TRBV20-1	few	TRBD1	TRBJ1-6	TGCAGTGCTCCACCTATGGACAGGGGCATCTGGAATTCACCCCTCCACTTT	CSAPPMDRGIWNSPLHF
TRBV12-3/TRBV12-4	-	TRBD2	TRBJ2-2	TGTGCCAGCGACCCAGGACTAGCGGGGGGGCAGGGCACCGGGGAGCTGTTTTTT	CASDPGLAGGQGTGELFF
TRBV9	few	TRBD2	TRBJ2-1	TGTGCCAGCAGCAGACTGGCGGGGGGGCTCGATGAGCAGTTCTTC	CASSRLAGGLDEQFF
TRBV30	once	-	TRBJ1-2	TGTGCCTGGACGCTCGTACACTTCTATGGCTACACCTTC	CAWTLVHFYGYTF
TRBV11-2	many	-	TRBJ2-3	TGTGCCAGCAGCTTAGCTGATACGCAGTATTTT	CASSLADTQYF
TRBV3-1	-	-	TRBJ2-2	TGTGCCAGCAGCCAGGGAGCTAGCGTGATAGGGAAGAACACCGGGGAGCTGTTTTTT	CASSQGASVIGKNTGELFF
TRBV20-1	-	-	TRBJ2-1	TGCAGTGCTAGAGCTACCATGGGACTCCCATACAATGAGCAGTTCTTC	CSARATMGLPYNEQFF
TRBV12-3/TRBV12-4	-	-	TRBJ2-3	TGTGCCAGCAGGTCTCTGACAGATACGCAGTATTTT	CASRSLTDTQYF
TRBV5-1	-	TRBD2	TRBJ2-5	TGCGCCAGCAGCTTGCGTGGCCTAGCGGGGGATGAGACCCAGTACTTC	CASSLRGLAGDETQYF